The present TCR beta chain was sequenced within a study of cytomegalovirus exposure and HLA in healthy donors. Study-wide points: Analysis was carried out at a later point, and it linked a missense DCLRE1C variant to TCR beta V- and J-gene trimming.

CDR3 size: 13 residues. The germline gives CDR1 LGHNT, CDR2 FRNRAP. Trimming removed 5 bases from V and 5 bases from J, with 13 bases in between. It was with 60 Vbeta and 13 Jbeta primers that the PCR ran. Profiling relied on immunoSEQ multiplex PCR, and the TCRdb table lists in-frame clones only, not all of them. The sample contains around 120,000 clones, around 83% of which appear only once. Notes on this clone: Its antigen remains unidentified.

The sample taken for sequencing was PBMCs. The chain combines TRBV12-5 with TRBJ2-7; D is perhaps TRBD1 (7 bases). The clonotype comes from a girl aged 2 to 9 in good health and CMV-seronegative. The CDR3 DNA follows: TGTGCTAGTGGTGCGAGGAGGGGGCACGAGCAGTACTTC. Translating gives CASGARRGHEQYF.